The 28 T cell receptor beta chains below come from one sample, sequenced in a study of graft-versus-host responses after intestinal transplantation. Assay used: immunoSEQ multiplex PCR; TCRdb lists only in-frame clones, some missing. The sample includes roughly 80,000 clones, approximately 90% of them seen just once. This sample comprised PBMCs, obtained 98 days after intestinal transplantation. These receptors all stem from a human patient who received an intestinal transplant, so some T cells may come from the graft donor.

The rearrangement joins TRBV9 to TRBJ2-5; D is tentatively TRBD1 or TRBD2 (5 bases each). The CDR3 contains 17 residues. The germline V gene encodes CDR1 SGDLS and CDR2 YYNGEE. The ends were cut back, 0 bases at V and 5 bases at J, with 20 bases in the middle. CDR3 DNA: TGTGCCAGCAGCGTAGGATCCGGGGCGGGCGCTTGGGAGACCCAGTACTTC. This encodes CASSVGSGAGAWETQYF. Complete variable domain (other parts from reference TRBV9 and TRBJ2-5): DSGVTQTPKHLITATGQRVTLRCSPRSGDLSVYWYQQSLDQGLQFLIQYYNGEERAKGNILERFSAQQFPDLHSELNLSSLELGDSALYFCASSVGSGAGAWETQYFGPGTRLLVL.

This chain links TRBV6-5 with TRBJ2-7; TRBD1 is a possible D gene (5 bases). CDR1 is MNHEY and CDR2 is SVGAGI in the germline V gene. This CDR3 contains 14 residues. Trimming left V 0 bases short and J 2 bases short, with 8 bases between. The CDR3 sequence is CASSYSRQTYEQYF. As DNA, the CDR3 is TGTGCCAGCAGTTACTCTCGACAGACCTACGAGCAGTACTTC.

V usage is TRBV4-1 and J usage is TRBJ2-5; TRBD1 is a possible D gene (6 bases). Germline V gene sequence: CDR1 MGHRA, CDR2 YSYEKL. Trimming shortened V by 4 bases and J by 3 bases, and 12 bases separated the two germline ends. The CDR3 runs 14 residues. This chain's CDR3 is CASSPRGYEETQYF. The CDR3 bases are TGCGCCAGCAGCCCGAGGGGGTATGAAGAGACCCAGTACTTC.

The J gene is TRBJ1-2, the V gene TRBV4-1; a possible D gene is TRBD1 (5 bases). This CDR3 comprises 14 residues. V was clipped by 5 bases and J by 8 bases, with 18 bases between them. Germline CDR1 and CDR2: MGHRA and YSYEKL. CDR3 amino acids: CASSALLGQVGYTF. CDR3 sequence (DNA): TGCGCCAGCAGCGCCTTGTTGGGGCAGGTAGGCTACACCTTC.

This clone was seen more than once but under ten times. This CDR3 reads CASSSPGRERGYNEQFF. DNA for the CDR3: TGTGCCAGCAGCTCCCCGGGTCGGGAGAGGGGGTACAATGAGCAGTTCTTC. This rearrangement joins TRBV5-4 to TRBJ2-1; D tentatively reads TRBD1 or TRBD2 (6 bases each). This CDR3 comprises 17 residues. Trimming shortened V by 3 bases and J by 4 bases, and 20 bases separated the two germline ends. Germline V gene sequence: CDR1 SGHNT, CDR2 YYREEE (reference sequence).

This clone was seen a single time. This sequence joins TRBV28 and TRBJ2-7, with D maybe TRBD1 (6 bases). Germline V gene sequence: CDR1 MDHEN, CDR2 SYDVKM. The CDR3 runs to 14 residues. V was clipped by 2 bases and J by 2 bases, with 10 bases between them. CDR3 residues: CASSLTGSPYEQYF. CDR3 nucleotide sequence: TGTGCCAGCAGTTTAACAGGGTCTCCCTACGAGCAGTACTTC.

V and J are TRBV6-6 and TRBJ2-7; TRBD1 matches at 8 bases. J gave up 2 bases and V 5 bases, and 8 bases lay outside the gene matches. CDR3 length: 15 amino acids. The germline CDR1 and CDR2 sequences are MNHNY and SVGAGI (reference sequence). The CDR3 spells CASSETGEAAYEQYF. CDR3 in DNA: TGTGCCAGCAGTGAGACAGGGGAGGCGGCCTACGAGCAGTACTTC.

CDR3 residues: CASSLSPTGSYETQYF. The CDR3 bases are TGTGCCAGCAGTTTATCCCCGACAGGGTCGTACGAGACCCAGTACTTC. The rearrangement joins TRBV28 to TRBJ2-5; 7 positions agree with TRBD1. The CDR3 runs 16 residues. Germline lookup yields CDR1 MDHEN and CDR2 SYDVKM. Trimming cost V 1 base and J 5 bases; bases outside gene matches: 10.

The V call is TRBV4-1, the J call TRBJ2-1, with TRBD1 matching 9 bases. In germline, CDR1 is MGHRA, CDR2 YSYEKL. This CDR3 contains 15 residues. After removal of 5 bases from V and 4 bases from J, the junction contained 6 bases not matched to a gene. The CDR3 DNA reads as TGCGCCAGCAGCGACCGGGACAGGGCGTACAATGAGCAGTTCTTC. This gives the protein CASSDRDRAYNEQFF.

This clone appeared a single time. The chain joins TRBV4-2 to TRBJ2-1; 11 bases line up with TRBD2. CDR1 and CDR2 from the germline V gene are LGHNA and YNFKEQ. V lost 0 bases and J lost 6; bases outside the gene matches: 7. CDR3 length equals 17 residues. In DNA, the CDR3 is TGTGCCAGCAGCCAAGAATCCCTAGGACTAGCGGGCAATGAGCAGTTCTTC. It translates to CASSQESLGLAGNEQFF.

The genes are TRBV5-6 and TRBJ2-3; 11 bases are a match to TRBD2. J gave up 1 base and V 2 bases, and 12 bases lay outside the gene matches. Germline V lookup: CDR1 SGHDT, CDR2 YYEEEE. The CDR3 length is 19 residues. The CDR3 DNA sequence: TGTGCCAGCAGCTTCACGTCCCTTAGCGGGGGGGCCGGCACAGATACGCAGTATTTT. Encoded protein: CASSFTSLSGGAGTDTQYF.

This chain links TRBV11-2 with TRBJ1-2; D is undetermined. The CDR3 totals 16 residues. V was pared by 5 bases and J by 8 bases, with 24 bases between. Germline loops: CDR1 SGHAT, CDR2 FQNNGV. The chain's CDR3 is CASSPVIGPRPLGYTF. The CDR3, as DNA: TGTGCCAGCAGCCCTGTGATAGGGCCCCGACCTCTGGGCTACACCTTC.

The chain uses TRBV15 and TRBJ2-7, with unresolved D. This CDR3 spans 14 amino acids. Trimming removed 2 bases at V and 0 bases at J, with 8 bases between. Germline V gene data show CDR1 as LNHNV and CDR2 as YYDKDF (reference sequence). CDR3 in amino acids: CATSRPTNSYEQYF. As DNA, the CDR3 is TGTGCCACCAGCAGACCGACGAACTCCTACGAGCAGTACTTC.

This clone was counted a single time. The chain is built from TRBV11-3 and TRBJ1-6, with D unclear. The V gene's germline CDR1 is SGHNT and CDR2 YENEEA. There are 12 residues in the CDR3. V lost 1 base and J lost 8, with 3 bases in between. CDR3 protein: CASSLGDSPLHF. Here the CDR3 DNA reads TGTGCCAGCAGCTTAGGGGATTCACCCCTCCACTTT.

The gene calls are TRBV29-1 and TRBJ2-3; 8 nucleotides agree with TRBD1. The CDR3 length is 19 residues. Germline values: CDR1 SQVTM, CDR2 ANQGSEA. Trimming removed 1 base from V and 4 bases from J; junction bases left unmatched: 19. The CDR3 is CSVEGPGFLDGQGPDTQYF. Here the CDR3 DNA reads TGCAGCGTTGAAGGACCCGGTTTCTTAGACGGACAGGGCCCAGATACGCAGTATTTT.

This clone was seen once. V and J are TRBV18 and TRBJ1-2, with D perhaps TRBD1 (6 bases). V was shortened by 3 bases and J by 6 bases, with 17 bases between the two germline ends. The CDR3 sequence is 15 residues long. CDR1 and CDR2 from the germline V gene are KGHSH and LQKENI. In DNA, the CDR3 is TGTGCCAGCTCACCGAGGGTCAGGGGAGGAAATGGCTACACCTTC. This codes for CASSPRVRGGNGYTF.

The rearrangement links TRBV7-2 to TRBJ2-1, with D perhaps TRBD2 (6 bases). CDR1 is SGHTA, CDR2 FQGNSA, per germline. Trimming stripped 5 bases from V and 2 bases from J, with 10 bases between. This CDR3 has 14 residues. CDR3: CASSPGLAYNEQFF. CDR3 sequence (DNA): TGTGCCAGCAGCCCGGGACTGGCCTACAATGAGCAGTTCTTC.

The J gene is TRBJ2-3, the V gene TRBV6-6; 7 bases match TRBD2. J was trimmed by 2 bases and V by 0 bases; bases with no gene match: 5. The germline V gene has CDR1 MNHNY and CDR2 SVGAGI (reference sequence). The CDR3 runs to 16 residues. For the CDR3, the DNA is TGTGCCAGCAGTTACTCGCGGACTAGAGTCACAGATACGCAGTATTTT. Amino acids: CASSYSRTRVTDTQYF.

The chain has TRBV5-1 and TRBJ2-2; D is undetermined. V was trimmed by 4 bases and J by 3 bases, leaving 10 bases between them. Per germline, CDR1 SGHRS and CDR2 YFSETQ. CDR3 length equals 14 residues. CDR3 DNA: TGCGCCAGCAGCCTTACGGCGGACACCGGGGAGCTGTTTTTT. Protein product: CASSLTADTGELFF. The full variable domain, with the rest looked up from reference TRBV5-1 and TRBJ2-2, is KAGVTQTPRYLIKTRGQQVTLSCSPISGHRSVSWYQQTPGQGLQFLFEYFSETQRNKGNFPGRFSGRQFSNSRSEMNVSTLELGDSALYLCASSLTADTGELFFGEGSRLTVL.

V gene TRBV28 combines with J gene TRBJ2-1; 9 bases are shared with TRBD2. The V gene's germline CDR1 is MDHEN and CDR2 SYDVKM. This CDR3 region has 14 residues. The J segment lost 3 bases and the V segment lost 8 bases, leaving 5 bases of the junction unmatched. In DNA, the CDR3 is TGTGCCAGCCGCGGACTAGCGATCTACAATGAGCAGTTCTTC. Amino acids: CASRGLAIYNEQFF.

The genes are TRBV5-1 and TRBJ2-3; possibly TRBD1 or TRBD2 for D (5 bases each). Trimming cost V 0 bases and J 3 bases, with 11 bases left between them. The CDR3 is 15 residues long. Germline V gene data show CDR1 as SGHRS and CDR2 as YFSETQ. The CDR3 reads CASSLVGVVTDTQYF. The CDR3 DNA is TGCGCCAGCAGCTTGGTGGGGGTTGTGACAGATACGCAGTATTTT. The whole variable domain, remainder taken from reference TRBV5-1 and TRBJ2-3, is KAGVTQTPRYLIKTRGQQVTLSCSPISGHRSVSWYQQTPGQGLQFLFEYFSETQRNKGNFPGRFSGRQFSNSRSEMNVSTLELGDSALYLCASSLVGVVTDTQYFGPGTRLTVL.

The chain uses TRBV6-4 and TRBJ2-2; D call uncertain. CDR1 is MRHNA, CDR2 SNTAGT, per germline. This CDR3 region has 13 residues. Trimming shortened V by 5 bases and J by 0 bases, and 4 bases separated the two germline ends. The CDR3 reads CASSPTNTGELFF. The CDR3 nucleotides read TGTGCCAGCAGTCCCACGAACACCGGGGAGCTGTTTTTT.

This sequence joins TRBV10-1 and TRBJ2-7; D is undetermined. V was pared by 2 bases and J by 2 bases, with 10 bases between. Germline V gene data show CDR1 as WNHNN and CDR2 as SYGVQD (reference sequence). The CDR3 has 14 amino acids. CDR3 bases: TGCGCCAGCAGTGAGGCAGCCAAACCCTACGAGCAGTACTTC. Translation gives CASSEAAKPYEQYF.

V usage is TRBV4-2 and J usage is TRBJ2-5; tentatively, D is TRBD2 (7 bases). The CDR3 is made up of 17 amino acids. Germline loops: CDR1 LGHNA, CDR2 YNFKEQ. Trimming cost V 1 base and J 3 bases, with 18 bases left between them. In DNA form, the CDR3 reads TGTGCCAGCAGCCAAGGAATTCCGGGGGGCCAAGAAGAGACCCAGTACTTC. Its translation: CASSQGIPGGQEETQYF.

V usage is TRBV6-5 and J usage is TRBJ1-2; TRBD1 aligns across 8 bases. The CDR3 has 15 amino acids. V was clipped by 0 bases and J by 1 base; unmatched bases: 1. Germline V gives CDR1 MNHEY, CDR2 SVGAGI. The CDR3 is CASSYSGQVNYGYTF. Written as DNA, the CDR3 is TGTGCCAGCAGTTACTCGGGACAGGTTAACTATGGCTACACCTTC.

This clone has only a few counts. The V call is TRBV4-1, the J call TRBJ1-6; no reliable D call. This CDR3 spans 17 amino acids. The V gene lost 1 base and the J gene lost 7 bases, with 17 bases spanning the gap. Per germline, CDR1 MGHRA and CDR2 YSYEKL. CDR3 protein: CASSQVLGNSRNSPLHF. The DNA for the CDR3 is TGCGCCAGCAGCCAAGTCCTAGGAAACAGTCGAAATTCACCCCTCCACTTT.

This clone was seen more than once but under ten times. CDR3 nucleotide sequence: TGTGCCAGCAGCCTCGGACCTCGTACCTACGAGCAGTACTTC. This gives the protein CASSLGPRTYEQYF. The chain carries TRBV2 and TRBJ2-7, with D unclear. Trimming cost V 6 bases and J 2 bases, with 14 bases left between them. The CDR3 runs 14 residues. Germline CDR1 and CDR2: SNHLY and FYNNEI.

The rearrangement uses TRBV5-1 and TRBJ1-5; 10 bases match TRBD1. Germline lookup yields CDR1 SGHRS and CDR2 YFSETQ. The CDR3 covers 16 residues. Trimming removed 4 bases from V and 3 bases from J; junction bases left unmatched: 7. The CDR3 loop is CASSRGTGDPNQPQHF. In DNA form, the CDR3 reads TGCGCCAGCAGCAGAGGGACAGGGGACCCCAATCAGCCCCAGCATTTT.